The rows below give T cell receptor beta chains drawn from one sample of a study of T cell responses to AZD1222 COVID-19 vaccine. TCRdb's copy holds only in-frame clones and misses some; the assay was immunoSEQ multiplex PCR. The sample yields around 100,000 clones, more than 85% seen once. The sequenced sample was peripheral blood, obtained on day 0 of AZD1222 vaccination. Source of these receptors: an adult in good health. The CDR3 runs from the conserved cysteine through the conserved F or W. A D gene is named only where the DNA matches it firmly. Clone size is stated in some rows and not others, as once, few, many or a class when expanded.

V gene	J gene	D gene	clone size	CDR3 DNA	CDR3 protein
TRBV6-5	TRBJ2-3	TRBD2	NA	TGTGCCAGCAGTCTAAGCGGGAGGGCGGGGGATACGCAGTATTTT	CASSLSGRAGDTQYF
TRBV6-2/TRBV6-3	TRBJ2-7	TRBD2	NA	TGTGCCAGCAGTTACGGGACTAGCGGGGTGTACGAGCAGTACTTC	CASSYGTSGVYEQYF
TRBV4-1	TRBJ2-7	NA	NA	TGCGCCAGCAGCCAAGGGGCAGGGGAGAGCTACGAGCAGTACTTC	CASSQGAGESYEQYF
TRBV6-2/TRBV6-3	TRBJ2-7	NA	NA	TGTGCCAGCAGTTCCGGGACCCTCCAGCAGTACTTC	CASSSGTLQQYF
TRBV9	TRBJ1-6	TRBD1	NA	TGTGCCAGCAGCGCTCCTGGACAGGGCTATTCACCCCTCCACTTT	CASSAPGQGYSPLHF
TRBV5-1	TRBJ2-5	NA	NA	TGCGCCAGCAGCTCCCGTTGGCGTATGGAATCCCAAGAGACCCAGTACTTC	CASSSRWRMESQETQYF
TRBV5-1	TRBJ2-3	NA	NA	TGCGCCAGCAGCGACCCGGCAGGAACGCAGTATTTT	CASSDPAGTQYF
TRBV19	TRBJ2-7	TRBD1	NA	TGTGCCAGTAACCCGGGACAGGGGGTTAACGAGCAGTACTTC	CASNPGQGVNEQYF
TRBV30	TRBJ2-1	NA	NA	TGTGCCTGGAGTCAACCTAGCGTGGATGAGCAGTTCTTC	CAWSQPSVDEQFF
TRBV30	TRBJ2-1	TRBD1	NA	TGTGCCTGGAGTGCAGGGGGTCTACACCTATTCTTC	CAWSAGGLHLFF
TRBV28	TRBJ1-1	NA	NA	TGTGCCAGCAGTTTGGCTACAGCTGAAGCTTTCTTT	CASSLATAEAFF
TRBV6-2/TRBV6-3	TRBJ2-1	TRBD1	once	TGTGCCAGCAGTTTGTCACCGGACAGGGGGCCTGGCAATGAGCAGTTCTTC	CASSLSPDRGPGNEQFF
TRBV6-1	TRBJ1-2	TRBD1	NA	TGTGCCAGCAGTGAGGCGACAGGGCACTTCTATGGCTACACCTTC	CASSEATGHFYGYTF
TRBV27	TRBJ1-3	NA	once	TGTGCCAGCAGTTCCCAGGGGAGGGGTGGAAACACCATATATTTT	CASSSQGRGGNTIYF
TRBV11-1	TRBJ2-1	TRBD2	NA	TGTGCCAGCAGCTTAGTGAGTAGCGGGAGTGGTGCTGAGCAGTTCTTC	CASSLVSSGSGAEQFF
TRBV30	TRBJ2-1	TRBD1	once	TGTGCCTGGAAAGGGACAGGGTGGATAGATGAGCAGTTCTTC	CAWKGTGWIDEQFF
TRBV9	TRBJ2-7	NA	once	TGTGCCAGCAGCGTAGCTACTGGGTCGCTCTACGAGCAGTACTTC	CASSVATGSLYEQYF
TRBV9	TRBJ2-2	TRBD2	NA	TGTGCCAGCAGCGTAGGAGCGGGGGGGCCAGGCGGGGAGCTGTTTTTT	CASSVGAGGPGGELFF
TRBV7-3	TRBJ1-6	NA	many	TGTGCCAGCAGCGTTCAGGGAGGAGGGCTTTCACCCCTCCACTTT	CASSVQGGGLSPLHF
TRBV7-9	TRBJ1-2	NA	NA	TGTGCCAGCACCACCGGGCCCTCCTCGGGCTATGGCTACACCTTC	CASTTGPSSGYGYTF
TRBV11-1	TRBJ2-7	TRBD2	NA	TGTGCCAGCAGCTGGGGACTAGCGGGATCCTACGAGCAGTACTTC	CASSWGLAGSYEQYF
TRBV4-3	TRBJ2-1	TRBD2	NA	TGCGCCAGCAGCCAAGAGCGGGCTAGCGGGGGGGCCAATGAGCAGTTCTTC	CASSQERASGGANEQFF
TRBV29-1	TRBJ1-2	NA	NA	TGCAGCGTTATCTTCGGACCCAACTATGGCTACACCTTC	CSVIFGPNYGYTF
TRBV7-2	TRBJ2-5	NA	NA	TGTGCCAGCAGCTTACTGGAGAGCCAAGAGACCCAGTACTTC	CASSLLESQETQYF
TRBV5-4	TRBJ1-5	NA	NA	TGTGCCAGCAGCTTGGCCGGCGGCAATCAGCCCCAGCATTTT	CASSLAGGNQPQHF
TRBV7-2	TRBJ2-7	TRBD1	NA	TGTGCCAGCAGCTCCTCCGGGCAGGGGGCGATCGAGCAGTACTTC	CASSSSGQGAIEQYF
TRBV4-2	TRBJ1-3	TRBD1	NA	TGTGCCAGCAGCCAAGACGGTCAGGGGGCAGGAAACACCATATATTTT	CASSQDGQGAGNTIYF
TRBV7-9	TRBJ2-7	NA	NA	TGTGCCAGCAGCCCCTACCCCTGGTACGAGCAGTACTTC	CASSPYPWYEQYF
TRBV27	TRBJ2-3	TRBD2	NA	TGTGCCAGCAGTCCTCACCCCGGGGGGGCGGCAGATACGCAGTATTTT	CASSPHPGGAADTQYF
TRBV29-1	TRBJ2-1	NA	NA	TGCAGCGCTGTGAGCGGTAGATACAATGAGCAGTTCTTC	CSAVSGRYNEQFF
TRBV4-2	TRBJ2-7	TRBD2	NA	TGTGCCAGCAGCCAAGATCGGGTGGGAGCGGGGGCCTCCTACGAGCAGTACTTC	CASSQDRVGAGASYEQYF
TRBV7-9	TRBJ2-7	TRBD1	NA	TGTGCCAGCAGCTTAGGGGACAGACCTTCCTACGAGCAGTACTTC	CASSLGDRPSYEQYF
TRBV27	TRBJ1-6	TRBD1	NA	TGTGCCAGCAGTATACTGACAGGGGGGAATTCACCCCTCCACTTT	CASSILTGGNSPLHF
TRBV4-2	TRBJ2-7	NA	NA	TGTGCCAGCAGCCATGCCACCGGACTCACCTACGAGCAGTACTTC	CASSHATGLTYEQYF
TRBV28	TRBJ2-6	NA	NA	TGTGCCAGCAGCCGATTCTCTGGGGCCAACGTCCTGACTTTC	CASSRFSGANVLTF
TRBV7-2	TRBJ2-1	NA	NA	TGTGCCAGCAGCTGGCTAGCCTCCTACAATGAGCAGTTCTTC	CASSWLASYNEQFF
TRBV6-4	TRBJ2-7	TRBD2	NA	TGTGCCAGCAGTCAACTAGCGGGCTACGAGCAGTACTTC	CASSQLAGYEQYF
TRBV7-2	TRBJ1-2	NA	NA	TGTGCCAGCAGCTTCAGGGAAAGTAATGGCTACACCTTC	CASSFRESNGYTF
TRBV6-6	TRBJ1-1	NA	NA	TGTGCCAGCAGTACGGGGGTGAACACTGAAGCTTTCTTT	CASSTGVNTEAFF
TRBV7-2	TRBJ2-7	NA	NA	TGTGCCAGCAGCTTAGACTCGTCGGCATTGTACGAGCAGTACTTC	CASSLDSSALYEQYF
TRBV15	TRBJ1-3	NA	few	TGTGCCACCGCTCAGCGAAGGGGAGGAGGAAACACCATATATTTT	CATAQRRGGGNTIYF
TRBV30	TRBJ1-4	NA	NA	TGTGCCTGGACCATCAAGGCGCGGGAAAAACTGTTTTTT	CAWTIKAREKLFF
TRBV7-3	TRBJ2-1	NA	NA	TGTGCCAGCAGCGCCGCCCCGGCCGTGCTTTACAATGAGCAGTTCTTC	CASSAAPAVLYNEQFF